This entry features one TCR beta chain sequence. These data originate in a study of T cells in localized non-small cell lung cancer. Measured with immunoSEQ multiplex PCR; TCRdb has only the in-frame clones, and not every one. This sample carries several thousand clones, about 90% of them seen once, and the ten largest clones take around 2.5%. The CDR3 sequence is 14 residues long. V was pared by 6 bases and J by 4 bases, with 12 bases between. CDR1 and CDR2 (germline): SNHLY, FYNNEI. Source: peripheral blood, taken before any cancer treatment. V is TRBV2 and J is TRBJ2-2; TRBD2 might be the D (6 bases). The source is a female donor over 55 with stage II squamous cell lung carcinoma. The DNA for the CDR3 is TGTGCCAGCAGGGAGACTAGGACCACCGGGGAGCTGTTTTTT. The encoded protein is CASRETRTTGELFF.